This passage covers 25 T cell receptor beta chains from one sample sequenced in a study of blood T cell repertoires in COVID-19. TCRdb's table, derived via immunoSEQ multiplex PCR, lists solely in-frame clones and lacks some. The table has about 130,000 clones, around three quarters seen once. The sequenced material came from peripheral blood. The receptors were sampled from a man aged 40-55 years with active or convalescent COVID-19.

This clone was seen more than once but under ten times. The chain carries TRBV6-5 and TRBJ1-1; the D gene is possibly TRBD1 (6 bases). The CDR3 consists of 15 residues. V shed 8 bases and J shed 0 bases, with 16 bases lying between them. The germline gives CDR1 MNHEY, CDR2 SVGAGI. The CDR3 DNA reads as TGTGCCAGCGGAAACTCAGACAGGTTGAACACTGAAGCTTTCTTT. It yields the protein CASGNSDRLNTEAFF.

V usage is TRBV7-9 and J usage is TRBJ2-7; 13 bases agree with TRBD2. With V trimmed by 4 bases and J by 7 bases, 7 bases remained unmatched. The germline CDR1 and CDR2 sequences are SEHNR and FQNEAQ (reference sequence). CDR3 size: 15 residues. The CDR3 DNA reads TGTGCCAGCAGCTCTCGGACTAGCGGGAGTTGGGAGCAGTACTTC. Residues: CASSSRTSGSWEQYF.

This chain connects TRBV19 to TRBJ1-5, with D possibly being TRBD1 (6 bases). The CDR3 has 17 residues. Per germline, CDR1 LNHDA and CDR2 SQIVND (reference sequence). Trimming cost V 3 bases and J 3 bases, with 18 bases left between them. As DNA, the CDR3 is TGTGCCAGTAGTATCAAGTCCGGCAGGGGAGCCAATCAGCCCCAGCATTTT. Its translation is CASSIKSGRGANQPQHF.

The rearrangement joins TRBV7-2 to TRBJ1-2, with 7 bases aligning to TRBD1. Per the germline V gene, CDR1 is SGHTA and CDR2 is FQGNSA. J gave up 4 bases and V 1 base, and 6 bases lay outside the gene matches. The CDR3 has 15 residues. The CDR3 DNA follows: TGTGCCAGCAGCTTAGTTGCACAGGGGCCCTATGGCTACACCTTC. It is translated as CASSLVAQGPYGYTF.

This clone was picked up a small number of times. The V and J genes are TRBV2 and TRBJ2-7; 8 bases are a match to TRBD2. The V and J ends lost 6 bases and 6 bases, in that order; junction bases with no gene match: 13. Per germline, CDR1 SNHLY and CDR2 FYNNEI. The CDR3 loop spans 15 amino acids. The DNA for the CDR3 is TGTGCCAGCAGCGACGGACTAGCTCCTAGGGGCGAGCAGTACTTC. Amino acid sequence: CASSDGLAPRGEQYF.

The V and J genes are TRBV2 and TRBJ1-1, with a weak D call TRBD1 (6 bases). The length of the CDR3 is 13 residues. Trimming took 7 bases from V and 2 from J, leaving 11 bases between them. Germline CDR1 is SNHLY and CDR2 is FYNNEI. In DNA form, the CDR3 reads TGTGCCAGCAACGCACAGGGCAACACTGAAGCTTTCTTT. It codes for CASNAQGNTEAFF.

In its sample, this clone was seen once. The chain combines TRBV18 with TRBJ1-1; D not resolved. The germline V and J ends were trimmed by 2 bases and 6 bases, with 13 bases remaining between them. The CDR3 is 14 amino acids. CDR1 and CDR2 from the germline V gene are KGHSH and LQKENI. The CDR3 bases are TGTGCCAGCTCACCATCGAATGGGCGGGCTGAAGCTTTCTTT. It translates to CASSPSNGRAEAFF.

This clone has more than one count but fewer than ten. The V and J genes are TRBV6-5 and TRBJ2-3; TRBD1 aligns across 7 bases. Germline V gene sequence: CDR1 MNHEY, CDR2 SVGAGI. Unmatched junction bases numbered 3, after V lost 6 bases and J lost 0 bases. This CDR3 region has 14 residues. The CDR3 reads CASRGTASTDTQYF. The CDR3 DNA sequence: TGTGCCAGCAGGGGGACAGCCAGCACAGATACGCAGTATTTT.

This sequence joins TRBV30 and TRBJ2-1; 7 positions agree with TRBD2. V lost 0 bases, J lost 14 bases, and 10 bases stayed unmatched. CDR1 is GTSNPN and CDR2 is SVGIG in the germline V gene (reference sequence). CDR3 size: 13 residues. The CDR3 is CAWSVLGQGGKFF. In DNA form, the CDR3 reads TGTGCCTGGAGTGTCTTAGGGCAGGGAGGGAAGTTCTTC.

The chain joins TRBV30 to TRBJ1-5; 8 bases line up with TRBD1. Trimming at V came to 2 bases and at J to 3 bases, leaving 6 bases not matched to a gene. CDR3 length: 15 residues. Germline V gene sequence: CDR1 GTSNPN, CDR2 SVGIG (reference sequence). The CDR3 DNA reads TGTGCCTGGAGTTTGACAGGGGTTATCAATCAGCCCCAGCATTTT. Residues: CAWSLTGVINQPQHF.

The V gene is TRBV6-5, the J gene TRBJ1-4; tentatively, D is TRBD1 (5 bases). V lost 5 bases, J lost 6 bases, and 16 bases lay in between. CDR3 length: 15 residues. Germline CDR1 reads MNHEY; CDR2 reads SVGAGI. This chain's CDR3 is CASSPGDRLDEKLFF. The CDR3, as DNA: TGTGCCAGCAGTCCGGGGGACCGACTGGATGAAAAACTGTTTTTT.

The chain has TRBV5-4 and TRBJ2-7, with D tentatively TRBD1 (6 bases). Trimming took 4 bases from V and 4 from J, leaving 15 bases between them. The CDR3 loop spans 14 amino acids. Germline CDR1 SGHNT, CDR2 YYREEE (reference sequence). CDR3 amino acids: CASSLRGRGYEQYF. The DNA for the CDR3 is TGTGCCAGCAGCCTAAGGGGGAGAGGTTACGAGCAGTACTTC.

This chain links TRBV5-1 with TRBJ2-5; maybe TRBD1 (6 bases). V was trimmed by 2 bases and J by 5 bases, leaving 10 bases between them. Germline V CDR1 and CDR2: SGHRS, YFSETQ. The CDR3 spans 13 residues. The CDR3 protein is CASSLQGWETQYF. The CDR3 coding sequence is TGCGCCAGCAGCTTACAGGGCTGGGAGACCCAGTACTTC. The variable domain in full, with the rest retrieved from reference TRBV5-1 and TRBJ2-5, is KAGVTQTPRYLIKTRGQQVTLSCSPISGHRSVSWYQQTPGQGLQFLFEYFSETQRNKGNFPGRFSGRQFSNSRSEMNVSTLELGDSALYLCASSLQGWETQYFGPGTRLLVL.

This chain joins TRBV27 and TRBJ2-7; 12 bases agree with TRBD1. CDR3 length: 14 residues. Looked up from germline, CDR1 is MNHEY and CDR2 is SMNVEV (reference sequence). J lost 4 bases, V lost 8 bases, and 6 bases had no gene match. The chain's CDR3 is CASSRDRGLYEQYF. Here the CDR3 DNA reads TGTGCCAGCTCGCGGGACAGGGGGCTATACGAGCAGTACTTC.

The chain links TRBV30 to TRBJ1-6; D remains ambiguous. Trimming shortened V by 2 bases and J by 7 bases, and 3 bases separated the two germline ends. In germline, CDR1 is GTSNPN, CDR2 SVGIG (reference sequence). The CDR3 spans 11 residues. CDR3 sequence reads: CAWSLNSPLHF. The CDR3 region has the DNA TGTGCCTGGAGTCTCAATTCACCCCTCCACTTT. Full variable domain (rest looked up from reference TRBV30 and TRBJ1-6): SQTIHQWPATLVQPVGSPLSLECTVEGTSNPNLYWYRQAAGRGLQLLFYSVGIGQISSEVPQNLSASRPQDRQFILSSKKLLLSDSGFYLCAWSLNSPLHFGNGTRLTVT.

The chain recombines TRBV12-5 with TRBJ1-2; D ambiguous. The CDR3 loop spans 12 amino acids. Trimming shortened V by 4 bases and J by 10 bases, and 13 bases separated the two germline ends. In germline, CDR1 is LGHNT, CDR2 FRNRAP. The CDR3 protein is CASGYDWEDYTF. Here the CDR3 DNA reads TGTGCTAGTGGTTATGACTGGGAGGACTACACCTTC.

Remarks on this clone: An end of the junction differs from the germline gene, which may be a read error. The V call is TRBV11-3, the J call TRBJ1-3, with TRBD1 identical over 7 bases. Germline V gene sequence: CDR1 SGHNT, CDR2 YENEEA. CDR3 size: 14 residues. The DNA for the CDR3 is TGTGCCAGCAGCTCCCGGGACAGCTGGAAACACCATATATTT. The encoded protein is CASSSRDSWKHHIF.

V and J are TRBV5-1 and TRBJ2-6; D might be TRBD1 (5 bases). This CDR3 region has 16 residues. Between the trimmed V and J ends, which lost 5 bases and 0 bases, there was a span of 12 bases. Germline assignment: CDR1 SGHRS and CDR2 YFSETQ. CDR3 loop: CASSTGTLSGANVLTF. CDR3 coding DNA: TGCGCCAGCAGTACAGGAACCCTCTCTGGGGCCAACGTCCTGACTTTC.

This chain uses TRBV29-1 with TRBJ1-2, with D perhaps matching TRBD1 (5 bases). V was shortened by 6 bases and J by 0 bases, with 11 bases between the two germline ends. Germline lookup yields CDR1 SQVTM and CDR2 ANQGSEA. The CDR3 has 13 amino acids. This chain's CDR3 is CSVLQGSNYGYTF. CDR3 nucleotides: TGCAGCGTCCTTCAGGGTTCTAACTATGGCTACACCTTC.

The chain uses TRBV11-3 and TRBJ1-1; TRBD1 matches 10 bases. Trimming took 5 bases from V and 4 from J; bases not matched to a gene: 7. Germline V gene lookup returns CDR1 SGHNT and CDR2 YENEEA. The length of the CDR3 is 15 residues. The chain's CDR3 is CASSQRTGGATEAFF. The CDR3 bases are TGTGCCAGCAGCCAAAGGACAGGGGGTGCCACTGAAGCTTTCTTT. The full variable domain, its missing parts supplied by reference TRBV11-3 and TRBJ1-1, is EAGVVQSPRYKIIEKKQPVAFWCNPISGHNTLYWYLQNLGQGPELLIRYENEEAVDDSQLPKDRFSAERLKGVDSTLKIQPAELGDSAVYLCASSQRTGGATEAFFGQGTRLTVV.

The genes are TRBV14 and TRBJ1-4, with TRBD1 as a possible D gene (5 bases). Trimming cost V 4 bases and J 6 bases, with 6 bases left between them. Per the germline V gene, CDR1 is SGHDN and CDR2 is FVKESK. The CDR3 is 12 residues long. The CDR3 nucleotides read TGTGCCAGCAGCCGGGGGGATGAAAAACTGTTTTTT. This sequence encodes CASSRGDEKLFF.

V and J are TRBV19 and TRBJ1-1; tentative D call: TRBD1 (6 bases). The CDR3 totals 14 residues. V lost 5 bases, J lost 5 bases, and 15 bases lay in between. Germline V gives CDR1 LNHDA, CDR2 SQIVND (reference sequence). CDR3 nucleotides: TGTGCCAGTAGTCTCCCACAGGGTAAGACTGAAGCTTTCTTT. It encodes CASSLPQGKTEAFF.

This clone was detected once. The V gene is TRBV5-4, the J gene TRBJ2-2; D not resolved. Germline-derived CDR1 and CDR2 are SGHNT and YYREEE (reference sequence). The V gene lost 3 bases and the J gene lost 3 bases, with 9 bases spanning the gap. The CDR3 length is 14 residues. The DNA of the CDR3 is TGTGCCAGCAGCTCTGAAACAGACACCGGGGAGCTGTTTTTT. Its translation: CASSSETDTGELFF.

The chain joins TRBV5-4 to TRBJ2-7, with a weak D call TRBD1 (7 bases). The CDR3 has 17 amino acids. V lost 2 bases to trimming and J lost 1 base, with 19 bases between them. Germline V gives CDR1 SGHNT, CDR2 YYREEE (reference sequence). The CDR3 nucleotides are TGTGCCAGCAGCTTCGGGCAGGGGGGTTCAAGGTCCTACGAGCAGTACTTC. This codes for CASSFGQGGSRSYEQYF.

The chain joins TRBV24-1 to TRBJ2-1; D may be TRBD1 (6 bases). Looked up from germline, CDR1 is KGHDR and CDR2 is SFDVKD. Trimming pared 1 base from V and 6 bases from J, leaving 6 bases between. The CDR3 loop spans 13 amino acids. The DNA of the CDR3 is TGTGCCACCAGTGATTTCAGGGGCAATGAGCAGTTCTTC. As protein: CATSDFRGNEQFF.